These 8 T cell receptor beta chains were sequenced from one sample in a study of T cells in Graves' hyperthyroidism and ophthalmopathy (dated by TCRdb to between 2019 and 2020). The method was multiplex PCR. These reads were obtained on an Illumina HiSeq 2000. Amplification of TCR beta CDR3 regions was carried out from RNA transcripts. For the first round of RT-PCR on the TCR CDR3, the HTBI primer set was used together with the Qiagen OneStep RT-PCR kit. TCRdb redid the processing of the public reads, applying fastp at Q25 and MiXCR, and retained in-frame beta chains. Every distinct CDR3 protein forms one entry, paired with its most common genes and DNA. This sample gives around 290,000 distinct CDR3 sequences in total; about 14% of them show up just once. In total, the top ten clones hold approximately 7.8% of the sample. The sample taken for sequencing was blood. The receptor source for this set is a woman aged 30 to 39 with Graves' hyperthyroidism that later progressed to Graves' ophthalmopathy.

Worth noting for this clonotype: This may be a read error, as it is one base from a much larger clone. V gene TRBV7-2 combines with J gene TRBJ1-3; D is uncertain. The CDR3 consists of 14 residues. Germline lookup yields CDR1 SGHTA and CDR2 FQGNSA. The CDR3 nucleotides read TGTGCCAGCAGCTTATCCAGCTCTGGAAACGCCATATATTTT. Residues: CASSLSSSGNAIYF.

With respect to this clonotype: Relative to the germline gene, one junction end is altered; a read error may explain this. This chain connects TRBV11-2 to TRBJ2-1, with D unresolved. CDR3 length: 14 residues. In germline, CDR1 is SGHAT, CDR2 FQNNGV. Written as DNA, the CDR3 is TGTGCCAGCAGCGTAGAAACGGTCTACAATGAGCAGTTCTTC. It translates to CASSVETVYNEQFF.

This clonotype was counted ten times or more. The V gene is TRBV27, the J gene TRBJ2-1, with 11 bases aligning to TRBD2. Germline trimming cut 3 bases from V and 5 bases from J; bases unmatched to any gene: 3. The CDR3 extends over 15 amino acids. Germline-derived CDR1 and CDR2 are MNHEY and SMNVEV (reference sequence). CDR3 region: CASSFGSGRDNEQFF. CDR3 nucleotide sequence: TGTGCCAGCAGTTTCGGTAGCGGGAGGGACAATGAGCAGTTCTTC.

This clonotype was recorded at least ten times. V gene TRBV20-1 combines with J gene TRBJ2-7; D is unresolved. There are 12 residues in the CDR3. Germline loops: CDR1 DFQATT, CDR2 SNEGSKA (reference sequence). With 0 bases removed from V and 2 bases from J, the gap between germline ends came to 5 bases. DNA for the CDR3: TGCAGTGCTAGAGAAGGAGCCTACGAGCAGTACTTC. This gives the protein CSAREGAYEQYF.

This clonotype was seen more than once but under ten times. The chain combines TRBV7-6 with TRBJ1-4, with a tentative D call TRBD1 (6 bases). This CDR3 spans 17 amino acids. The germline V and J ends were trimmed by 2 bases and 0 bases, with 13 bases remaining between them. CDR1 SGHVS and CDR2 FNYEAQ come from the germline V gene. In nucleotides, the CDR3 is TGTGCCAGCAGCTTACAAGGGACACTTGCAACTAATGAAAAACTGTTTTTT. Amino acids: CASSLQGTLATNEKLFF.

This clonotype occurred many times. The CDR3 loop is CASSPWTGYEQYF. CDR3 in DNA: TGTGCCAGCAGCCCCTGGACTGGTTACGAGCAGTACTTC. This chain links TRBV7-2 with TRBJ2-7; D is perhaps TRBD2 (5 bases). Between the trimmed V and J ends, which lost 5 bases and 4 bases, there was a span of 12 bases. This CDR3 has 13 amino acids. The germline V gene has CDR1 SGHTA and CDR2 FQGNSA.

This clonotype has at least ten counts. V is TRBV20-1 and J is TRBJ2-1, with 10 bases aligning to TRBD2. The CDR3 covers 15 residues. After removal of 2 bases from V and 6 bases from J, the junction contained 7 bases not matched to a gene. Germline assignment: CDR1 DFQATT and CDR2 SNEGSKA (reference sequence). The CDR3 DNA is TGCAGTGCTAGAAGCCTAGCGGGAGAGGTCAATGAGCAGTTCTTC. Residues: CSARSLAGEVNEQFF.

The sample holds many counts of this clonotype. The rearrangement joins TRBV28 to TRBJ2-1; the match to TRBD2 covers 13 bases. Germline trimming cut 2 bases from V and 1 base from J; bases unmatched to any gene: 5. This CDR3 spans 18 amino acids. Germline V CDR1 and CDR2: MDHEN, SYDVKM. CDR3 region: CASSLGTSGVHSYNEQFF. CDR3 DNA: TGTGCCAGCAGTTTAGGGACTAGCGGGGTTCATTCCTACAATGAGCAGTTCTTC.